This TCR beta chain was sequenced in a study of blood T cell repertoires in COVID-19. Some clones are missing from TCRdb's copy, which holds only in-frame ones; the method was immunoSEQ multiplex PCR. The sample contains more than 110,000 clones, about 79% of which appear only once. CDR1 is WNHNN, CDR2 SYGVQD, per germline (reference sequence). The CDR3 is 13 amino acids. V trimming: 3 bases; J trimming: 3 bases; junction bases outside the gene matches: 0. The source is a woman aged 45-60 years who had recovered from COVID-19. What was sequenced was PBMCs or T cells enriched from blood (not recorded which). The rearrangement joins TRBV10-1 to TRBJ1-1, with 8 bases that match TRBD1. In DNA form, the CDR3 reads TGCGCCAGCAGTGACAGGGGGCACACTGAAGCTTTCTTT. This gives the protein CASSDRGHTEAFF.